This T cell receptor (beta chain) was sequenced in a study of T cell responses to AZD1222 COVID-19 vaccine. The study's findings and limits: Unmutated variant regions reportedly attract nearly half of all spike-specific TCRs. Along spike, vaccine-associated CD4 TCRs were found throughout, with dominance at 160-218 and 743-854.

This clone was detected a few times. The antigen is not known. With 0 bases removed from V and 3 bases from J, the gap between germline ends came to 10 bases. Per the germline V gene, CDR1 is SGHRS and CDR2 is YFSETQ. The CDR3 is 15 residues long. The data were produced by immunoSEQ multiplex PCR, yet TCRdb's version contains in-frame clones alone and is incomplete. The profile shows about 94,000 clones, 88% of them singletons. The TCR was taken from an adult in good health. The chain uses TRBV5-1 and TRBJ2-1; D gene unclear. Material: peripheral blood, obtained on day 0 of AZD1222 vaccination. CDR3 amino acids: CASSLEAQLYNEQFF. DNA for the CDR3: TGCGCCAGCAGCTTGGAGGCCCAACTCTACAATGAGCAGTTCTTC.